This T cell receptor (beta chain) was obtained from a study of T cell responses to AZD1222 COVID-19 vaccine. Study details: Second-dose schedules of about 4 or about 12 weeks were combined.

Study results and limitations: The donors showed a predominance of white British ancestry and of females, with possible underestimation of clonal diversity. Recipients of two AZD1222 doses showed rising Spike-specific TCR breadth and depth. The CD4 TCRs associated with vaccination extended across spike and predominated at 160-218 and 743-854.

V lost 0 bases and J 1 base, leaving 10 bases between the germline ends. The CDR3 is 15 amino acids. CDR1 SGHRS and CDR2 YFSETQ come from the germline V gene. In the case of this clone: Its cognate antigen is unknown.

TCRdb keeps only in-frame clones here, not all; method: immunoSEQ multiplex PCR. In the table there are more than 150,000 clones, 80% to 95% of which are singletons. Sequencing was performed on peripheral blood, taken on day 0 of AZD1222 vaccination. This TCR was sampled from an adult in good health. This chain connects TRBV5-1 to TRBJ1-1, with D hard to call. The CDR3 sequence: CASSLDGRQNTEAFF. The CDR3 DNA sequence: TGCGCCAGCAGCTTGGATGGGAGACAGAACACTGAAGCTTTCTTT. The complete variable domain, with remaining parts taken from reference TRBV5-1 and TRBJ1-1, reads KAGVTQTPRYLIKTRGQQVTLSCSPISGHRSVSWYQQTPGQGLQFLFEYFSETQRNKGNFPGRFSGRQFSNSRSEMNVSTLELGDSALYLCASSLDGRQNTEAFFGQGTRLTVV.